This passage covers 29 T cell receptor beta chains from one sample sequenced in a study of blood T cells in healthy people across ages. Primed by a sample-barcoded 5' primer and a J-beta primer mix, a second PCR proceeded for about 6 to 11 cycles. One entry per CDR3 protein results from TCRdb running MiXCR on the 5' RACE reads. The repertoire includes some 1.8 million distinct CDR3 sequences, about two fifths of them detected once, and about 21% sits in the top ten. Sequences were obtained from blood. The source of these receptors is a human donor in good health.

J is TRBJ1-5 and V is TRBV11-1; the D is unclear. The V gene lost 5 bases and the J gene lost 5 bases, with 22 bases spanning the gap. Germline CDR1 and CDR2: SGHAT and FQDESV (reference sequence). The CDR3 sequence is 17 residues long. The CDR3 here is CASSPGRSNQAYQPQHF. CDR3 DNA: TGTGCCAGCAGCCCCGGGAGGAGTAACCAAGCGTATCAGCCCCAGCATTTT.

A few counts support this clonotype. V is TRBV3-1 and J is TRBJ2-7; D might be TRBD2 (6 bases). Trimming took off 3 bases at V and 0 bases at J, with 12 bases between the two ends. CDR3 size: 15 residues. CDR1 and CDR2 (germline): LGHDT, YNNKEL (reference sequence). DNA for the CDR3: TGTGCCAGCAGCCAGGCCGGGACTTACTCCTACGAGCAGTACTTC. Encoded protein: CASSQAGTYSYEQYF.

Worth noting for this clonotype: Compared with germline, one end of the junction differs, possibly owing to a read error. The chain combines TRBV20-1 with TRBJ2-7; 13 nucleotides align to TRBD2. Germline V lookup: CDR1 DFQATT, CDR2 SNEGSKA (reference sequence). The length of the CDR3 is 14 residues. This CDR3 is CSARTSGGIYVQYF. DNA for the CDR3: TGCAGTGCTAGGACTAGCGGGGGGATTTACGTGCAGTACTTC.

This clonotype was counted a single time. The chain carries TRBV9 and TRBJ1-2; a possible D gene is TRBD1 (5 bases). Germline-derived CDR1 and CDR2 are SGDLS and YYNGEE. The CDR3 covers 13 residues. V was clipped by 0 bases and J by 8 bases, with 11 bases between them. The CDR3 sequence: CASSVVAEGGYTF. Written as DNA, the CDR3 is TGTGCCAGCAGCGTAGTGGCAGAGGGGGGCTACACCTTC.

The chain links TRBV4-2 to TRBJ2-1; perhaps TRBD2 as D (7 bases). The germline gives CDR1 LGHNA, CDR2 YNFKEQ. The CDR3 is 17 amino acids. V was pared by 1 base and J by 0 bases, with 13 bases between. CDR3 protein: CASSQGGGAASYNEQFF. The CDR3 DNA reads as TGTGCCAGCAGCCAAGGAGGGGGGGCCGCCTCCTACAATGAGCAGTTCTTC.

The chain employs TRBV9 and TRBJ2-5; the D call may be TRBD1 or TRBD2 (5 bases each). The CDR3 runs to 15 residues. The germline CDR1 and CDR2 sequences are SGDLS and YYNGEE. V shed 4 bases and J shed 2 bases, with 15 bases lying between them. CDR3 sequence reads: CASSQRGAQQETQYF. The CDR3 bases are TGTGCCAGCAGCCAAAGAGGGGCACAACAAGAGACCCAGTACTTC.

This clonotype was observed a few times. The V gene is TRBV15, the J gene TRBJ2-7, with D maybe TRBD1 (6 bases). The V gene lost 0 bases and the J gene lost 4 bases, with 13 bases spanning the gap. CDR1 and CDR2 (germline): LNHNV, YYDKDF (reference sequence). The CDR3 covers 15 residues. CDR3 sequence reads: CATSRDPGQGYEQYF. The CDR3 DNA sequence: TGTGCCACCAGCAGAGATCCGGGACAAGGATACGAGCAGTACTTC.

CDR3 DNA sequence: TGTGCCAGTAGGCGATCCTTGTTGGGCTCCTACGAGCAGTACTTC. Its translation is CASRRSLLGSYEQYF. The rearrangement joins TRBV19 to TRBJ2-7, with D hard to call. The CDR3 is made up of 15 amino acids. V was pared by 6 bases and J by 0 bases, with 15 bases between. Germline CDR1 is LNHDA and CDR2 is SQIVND (reference sequence).

The rearrangement joins TRBV20-1 to TRBJ2-7; maybe TRBD1 (5 bases). The germline V and J ends were trimmed by 1 base and 10 bases, with 11 bases remaining between them. This CDR3 spans 11 amino acids. CDR1 is DFQATT and CDR2 is SNEGSKA in the germline V gene (reference sequence). In DNA, the CDR3 is TGCAGTGCTAGAGTCATCAGGGAACAGTACTTC. Protein sequence: CSARVIREQYF.

The sample holds a few counts of this clonotype. The chain couples TRBV29-1 to TRBJ1-2; no definite D call. CDR3 length: 14 amino acids. The V end was cut by 3 bases, the J end by 2 bases, with 13 bases between. Germline loops: CDR1 SQVTM, CDR2 ANQGSEA. The CDR3 is CSVDGGSLNYGYTF. As DNA, the CDR3 is TGCAGCGTTGATGGCGGCAGCCTAAACTATGGCTACACCTTC.

A few counts support this clonotype. Just one base apart from a much larger clone, this may be a read error. The chain joins TRBV6-1 to TRBJ2-2; possibly TRBD1 for D (6 bases). The germline V gene has CDR1 MNHNS and CDR2 SASEGT. The CDR3 consists of 14 residues. For the CDR3, the DNA is TGTGCCAGCAGTGTTGGGGGCGACACCGGGGAGCGGTTTTTT. Amino acid sequence: CASSVGGDTGERFF.

This clonotype was picked up a small number of times. The chain has TRBV11-2 and TRBJ2-3; TRBD2 is a possible D gene (5 bases). The CDR3 runs 14 residues. Deletions cut 2 bases from V and 6 bases from J, with 12 bases between. Per germline, CDR1 SGHAT and CDR2 FQNNGV. CDR3 in amino acids: CASSLKGLGDTQYF. The CDR3 DNA reads as TGTGCCAGCAGCTTAAAAGGACTTGGGGATACGCAGTATTTT.

V and J are TRBV4-1 and TRBJ1-4, with D possibly matching TRBD1 (5 bases). The V gene lost 1 base and the J gene lost 8 bases, with 14 bases spanning the gap. Germline V gene lookup returns CDR1 MGHRA and CDR2 YSYEKL. The CDR3 covers 15 residues. CDR3 bases: TGCGCCAGCAGCCAAGTTGGCAGGGACCTCGAAAAACTGTTTTTT. As protein: CASSQVGRDLEKLFF.

Remarks on this clonotype: One junction end disagrees with the germline gene, perhaps due to a read error. This rearrangement joins TRBV11-2 to TRBJ1-2, with D possibly matching TRBD1 (5 bases). The CDR3 consists of 15 residues. Germline CDR1 is SGHAT and CDR2 is FQNNGV. The DNA of the CDR3 is TGTGCCGGCAGCAAAAACGCAGGGACCTCCTATGGCTACACCTTC. Protein sequence: CAGSKNAGTSYGYTF.

This clonotype was detected a few times. The chain is built from TRBV7-9 and TRBJ2-7; 8 nucleotides line up with TRBD1. The germline V gene has CDR1 SEHNR and CDR2 FQNEAQ (reference sequence). V dropped 2 bases and J dropped 3; count of bases not matched to a gene: 9. This CDR3 spans 16 amino acids. CDR3 sequence reads: CASSLTNRGFHYEQYF. DNA of the CDR3: TGTGCCAGCAGCTTAACTAACAGGGGGTTCCACTACGAGCAGTACTTC.

CDR3 region: CSARPDRYEQYF. The CDR3, as DNA: TGCAGTGCTAGACCGGACAGGTACGAGCAGTACTTC. The genes are TRBV20-1 and TRBJ2-5; the match to TRBD1 covers 7 bases. The J call may be mistaken, given a closer DNA end match to TRBJ2-7. The germline V gene has CDR1 DFQATT and CDR2 SNEGSKA (reference sequence). The CDR3 consists of 12 residues.

This clonotype was observed a few times. The gene calls are TRBV11-3 and TRBJ2-3; D gene unclear. CDR3 length: 13 residues. Per germline, CDR1 SGHNT and CDR2 YENEEA. Deletions cut 3 bases from V and 6 bases from J, with 10 bases between. CDR3 sequence: CASSLTGMDTQYF. The CDR3 nucleotides are TGTGCCAGCAGCTTGACTGGAATGGATACGCAGTATTTT. The variable domain in full, with the rest retrieved from reference TRBV11-3 and TRBJ2-3, is EAGVVQSPRYKIIEKKQPVAFWCNPISGHNTLYWYLQNLGQGPELLIRYENEEAVDDSQLPKDRFSAERLKGVDSTLKIQPAELGDSAVYLCASSLTGMDTQYFGPGTRLTVL.

The V gene is TRBV20-1, the J gene TRBJ2-1; D gene uncertain. Germline V CDR1 and CDR2: DFQATT, SNEGSKA (reference sequence). The ends were cut back, 1 base at V and 2 bases at J, with 9 bases in the middle. The CDR3 is 14 amino acids. CDR3 bases: TGCAGTGCTAGAGCAACGGTTACCTACAATGAGCAGTTCTTC. This translates into CSARATVTYNEQFF.

V and J are TRBV2 and TRBJ2-1; 10 bases agree with TRBD2. V shed 6 bases, J shed 7 bases, and the junction held 9 bases outside the gene matches. Germline assignment: CDR1 SNHLY and CDR2 FYNNEI. The CDR3 has 15 residues. This CDR3 is CASSPLAGAINEQFF. The CDR3 nucleotides read TGTGCCAGCAGCCCCCTAGCGGGGGCCATAAATGAGCAGTTCTTC.

This clonotype was seen more than once but under ten times. V gene TRBV7-2 combines with J gene TRBJ1-5, with D possibly TRBD1 on 5 matching bases. Germline V gene lookup returns CDR1 SGHTA and CDR2 FQGNSA. The CDR3 runs 15 residues. V lost 4 bases and J 4 bases, leaving 14 bases between the germline ends. The CDR3 bases are TGTGCCAGCAGCTCCGGGGCGTTTGAGAATCAGCCCCAGCATTTT. As protein: CASSSGAFENQPQHF.

The chain joins TRBV6-6 to TRBJ1-1, with D possibly being TRBD1 (5 bases). Germline values: CDR1 MNHNY, CDR2 SVGAGI (reference sequence). The CDR3 length is 15 residues. V was cut by 2 bases and J by 0 bases, with 10 bases left in between. The CDR3 DNA reads TGTGCCAGCAGTTACGGGGCAGCCCTGAACACTGAAGCTTTCTTT. Its translation: CASSYGAALNTEAFF.

Remarks on this clonotype: A read error may account for a junction end that differs from germline. The rearrangement joins TRBV5-5 to TRBJ2-1; 11 bases match TRBD2. This CDR3 contains 16 residues. Per the germline V gene, CDR1 is SGHKS and CDR2 is YYEKEE (reference sequence). In DNA form, the CDR3 reads TGTACCAGCAGCTTGGTTCCTAGCGGGGGGTTAAGTGAGCAGTTCTTC. It yields the protein CTSSLVPSGGLSEQFF.

The V and J genes are TRBV20-1 and TRBJ2-7; 8 nucleotides agree with TRBD1. Unmatched junction bases numbered 19, after V lost 5 bases and J lost 7 bases. The CDR3 has 16 residues. Germline CDR1 is DFQATT and CDR2 is SNEGSKA (reference sequence). CDR3: CSAPASRRTGTGEQYF. For the CDR3, the DNA is TGCAGTGCTCCCGCCAGCCGGAGGACAGGGACCGGAGAGCAGTACTTC.

The CDR3 loop is CASGALLGETQYF. CDR3 nucleotides: TGTGCCAGCGGGGCCCTACTTGGGGAGACCCAGTACTTC. The rearrangement links TRBV2 to TRBJ2-5; D may be TRBD1 (5 bases). Germline V gene data show CDR1 as SNHLY and CDR2 as FYNNEI. This CDR3 has 13 amino acids. V was clipped by 8 bases and J by 5 bases, with 15 bases between them.

Worth noting for this clonotype: One junction end disagrees with the germline gene, perhaps due to a read error. The V gene is TRBV28, the J gene TRBJ2-1, with 11 positions matching TRBD1. CDR1 and CDR2 (germline): MDHEN, SYDVKM. The CDR3 spans 15 residues. The CDR3 here is CASSLGQGAPNERFF. The DNA for the CDR3 is TGTGCCAGCAGTCTCGGACAGGGGGCACCCAATGAGCGGTTCTTC.

The V call is TRBV21-1, the J call TRBJ2-1. TRBV21-1 is recorded as a pseudogene. The CDR3 totals 13 residues. The CDR3 coding sequence is TGTGCTAGGCGACGGAGCTCCTACAATGAGCAGTTCTTC. Translated, it gives CARRRSSYNEQFF.

With regard to this clonotype: One junction end does not reproduce the germline sequence, and a read error may be involved. This sequence joins TRBV5-5 and TRBJ2-7; D not resolved. In germline, CDR1 is SGHKS, CDR2 YYEKEE (reference sequence). The CDR3 totals 13 residues. The CDR3, as DNA: TGTGCCAGCAGCTTGCGTCATTACTACGAGCAGGACTTC. This encodes CASSLRHYYEQDF.

The J gene is TRBJ1-1, the V gene TRBV28, with a possible D match to TRBD1 (6 bases). The CDR3 covers 13 residues. Germline CDR1 MDHEN, CDR2 SYDVKM. The V end was cut by 6 bases, the J end by 10 bases, with 18 bases between. The CDR3 DNA follows: TGTGCCAGCAGCCCTTCGGGGGGCTTGGTAGCTTTCTTT. Translation: CASSPSGGLVAFF.

The V and J genes are TRBV5-1 and TRBJ1-2, with 9 bases aligning to TRBD1. Germline CDR1 reads SGHRS; CDR2 reads YFSETQ. This CDR3 is 15 amino acids long. After removal of 4 bases from V and 4 bases from J, the junction contained 8 bases not matched to a gene. The CDR3 DNA follows: TGCGCCAGCAGCATACCGGGACAGGGAGGCTATGGCTACACCTTC. This encodes CASSIPGQGGYGYTF.